This paragraph covers one T cell receptor (beta chain) sequence. Antigen: not known. The record originates from a study of molecular identifiers for immune sequencing clone quantification. At the level of the study: For replicates, RNA isolated from around 20,000 or 100,000 naive CD8 cells was divided into five portions, of which four were sequenced. Study-level results: Spiked Jurkat TCR RNA equivalent to one cell was reportedly detectable in about 900,000 naive cells.

The bulk TCR libraries were made with methods described before and with listed TCR primers. Each CDR3 protein gets one entry after TCRdb re-called the PCR reads with MiXCR. The sample has under 600,000 distinct CDR3 sequences, 20% to 25% seen once. Deletions cut 0 bases from V and 9 bases from J, with 9 bases between. In germline, CDR1 is GTSNPN, CDR2 SVGIG (reference sequence). The CDR3 is 12 residues long. The clonotype comes from a human donor in good health. Some libraries in this study had Jurkat cell RNA spiked in. The chain has TRBV30 and TRBJ2-1; possible D gene TRBD2, 6 bases. The material sequenced was naive CD8+ T cells from blood, with Jurkat cell RNA spiked in. The subset denotes: FACS-sorted CD8+CD4-CCR7+CD45RA+ naive T cells. CDR3 loop: CAWSVGLLEQFF. In DNA form, the CDR3 reads TGTGCCTGGAGTGTTGGACTACTTGAGCAGTTCTTC.